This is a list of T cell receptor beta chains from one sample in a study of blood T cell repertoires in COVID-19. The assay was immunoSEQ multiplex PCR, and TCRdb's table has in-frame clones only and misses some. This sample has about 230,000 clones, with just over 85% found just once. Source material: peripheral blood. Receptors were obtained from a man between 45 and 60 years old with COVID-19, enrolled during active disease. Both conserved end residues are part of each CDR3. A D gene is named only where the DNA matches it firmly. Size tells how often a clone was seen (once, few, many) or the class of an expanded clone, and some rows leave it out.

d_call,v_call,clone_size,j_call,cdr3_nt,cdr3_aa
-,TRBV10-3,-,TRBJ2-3,TGTGCCATCAGGGGGACTTCTAGCACAGATACGCAGTATTTT,CAIRGTSSTDTQYF
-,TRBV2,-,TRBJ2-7,TGTGCCAGCAGTGAATCTGGGGGGGGCCCCTACGAGCAGTACTTC,CASSESGGGPYEQYF
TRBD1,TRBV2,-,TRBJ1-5,TGTGCCAGCTCTAGGGACAGGATTAGCAATCAGCCCCAGCATTTT,CASSRDRISNQPQHF
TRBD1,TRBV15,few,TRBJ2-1,TGTGCCACCAGCGAACCGGGACAGGGGATTAATGAGCAGTTCTTC,CATSEPGQGINEQFF
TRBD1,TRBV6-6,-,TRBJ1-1,TGTGCCAGCAGTTGGGGACAGGGGGAGACTGAAGCTTTCTTT,CASSWGQGETEAFF
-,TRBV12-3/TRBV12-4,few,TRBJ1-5,TGTGCCAGCACCTCTGGGCGGGGGCAGCCCCAGCATTTT,CASTSGRGQPQHF
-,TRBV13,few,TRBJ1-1,TGTGCCAGCAGCCCCCAGACAGGCATTGAAGCTTTCTTT,CASSPQTGIEAFF
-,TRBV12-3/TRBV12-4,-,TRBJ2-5,TGTGCCAGCAGTTTGGGGGCGGAGACCCAGTACTTC,CASSLGAETQYF
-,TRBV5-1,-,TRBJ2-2,TGCGCCAGCAGCTTGCAATCTGGCCCGTACGGGGAGCTGTTTTTT,CASSLQSGPYGELFF
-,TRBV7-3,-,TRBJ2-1,TGTGCCAGCAGCTTAACCATACAGAATGAGCAGTTCTTC,CASSLTIQNEQFF
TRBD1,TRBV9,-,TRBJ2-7,TGTGCCAGCAGCGTAGGAAGAGGGACAGGACACGAGCAGTACTTC,CASSVGRGTGHEQYF
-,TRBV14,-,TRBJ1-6,TGTGCCAGCAGCCGAGGACAGTTCTATAATTCACCCCTCCACTTT,CASSRGQFYNSPLHF
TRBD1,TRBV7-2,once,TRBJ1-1,TGTGCCAGCAGCAGAGCCGGGACAGGGAGTATCAACACTGAAGCTTTCTTT,CASSRAGTGSINTEAFF
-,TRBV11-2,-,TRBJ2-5,TGTGCCAGCAGCGTACGACTAGTCCGTACGGAGACCCAGTACTTC,CASSVRLVRTETQYF
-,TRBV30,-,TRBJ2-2,TGTGCCTGGAGTCATCAGACCGGGGAGCTGTTTTTT,CAWSHQTGELFF
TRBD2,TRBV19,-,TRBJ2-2,TGTGCCAGTAGCATAGGACTAGCGGGATTATACGGGGAGCTGTTTTTT,CASSIGLAGLYGELFF
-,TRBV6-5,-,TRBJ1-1,TGTGCCAGCAGAGTACATGAAGCTTTCTTT,CASRVHEAFF
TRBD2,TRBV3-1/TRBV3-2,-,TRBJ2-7,TGTGCCAGCAGCCCCGGACTAGCGGGAAGCGAGCAGTACTTC,CASSPGLAGSEQYF
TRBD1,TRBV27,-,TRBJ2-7,TGTGCCACTACACCGGGACAGGGTCTTCAGCAGTACTTC,CATTPGQGLQQYF
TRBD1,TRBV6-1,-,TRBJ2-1,TGTGCCAGCAGTGAAGGACAGGGGGATCTGGGGGAGCAGTTCTTC,CASSEGQGDLGEQFF
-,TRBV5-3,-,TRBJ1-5,TGTGCCAGAAGGCCACCAGGGGTTTTTGATAGCAATCAGCCCCAGCATTTT,CARRPPGVFDSNQPQHF